Listed here is a single T cell receptor (beta chain). Its antigen is undetermined. This sample was included in a study of CD8 T cells in Susac syndrome. Study-wide results and limits: The study's TCR sequencing and HLA analysis covered a relatively small number of individuals, and the study acknowledged this.

V was pared by 7 bases and J by 4 bases, with 11 bases between. This CDR3 comprises 13 residues. The study sequenced TCR beta in blood CD8+ and CD4+ T cells. Isolation of CD8+ and CD4+ T cells was performed negatively, whereas enrichment of TEMRA cells was done by FACS. RNA in amounts of about 0.45 to 1 ug was reverse transcribed with random hexamers. From the immunoSEQ multiplex PCR reads, TCRdb called clonotypes with MiXCR, one entry per CDR3 protein. Of approximately 160,000 distinct CDR3 sequences listed, 85% to 95% are singletons. The clonotype comes from a human donor with multiple sclerosis. V and J are TRBV12-3 or TRBV12-4 and TRBJ1-3; no clear D. The sample comprised CD4+ T cells from PBMCs. The CDR3 protein is CASKELLGNTIYF. The CDR3 DNA reads TGTGCCAGCAAAGAACTCCTCGGAAACACCATATATTTT.